Sequencing of this T cell receptor (beta chain) was carried out in a study of blood T cell repertoires in COVID-19. Study details: Acute and convalescent COVID-19 specimens originated in the United States, Italy and Spain. Sample material is recorded as cDNA or gDNA derived from T cells, B-cell-depleted T cells, or PBMCs.

Germline V lookup: CDR1 MNHEY, CDR2 SVGAGI. Germline trimming cut 6 bases from V and 4 bases from J; bases unmatched to any gene: 10. The CDR3 sequence is 15 residues long. As processed by the authors: Amplification of reference gene primers provided the estimated nucleated cell counts. Here immunoSEQ multiplex PCR was the method, and the copy in TCRdb shows in-frame clones only, minus some. The D gene and trimming were derived from the DNA, and the V and J assignments and clone size from that table. The sample carries approximately 68,000 clones, 82% recorded once. The chain has TRBV6-5 and TRBJ2-7; 9 bases are shared with TRBD2. Source material: peripheral blood. The TCR sequence derives from a human donor in a cohort sampled during active COVID-19. Here the CDR3 DNA reads TGTGCCAGCAGCTCCCCGAAGCGGGGGGAATACGAGCAGTACTTC. This encodes CASSSPKRGEYEQYF.